The rows below give T cell receptor beta chains drawn from one sample of a study of T cells in narcolepsy. The assay was immunoSEQ multiplex PCR, and TCRdb's table has in-frame clones only and misses some. This table has some 22,000 clones, almost 85% appearing once. The sample taken for sequencing was memory (CD45RA-) CD4+ T cells from blood. These receptors were taken from a human donor in good health. CDR3s leave out the opening cysteine and the closing phenylalanine or tryptophan.

J gene	V gene	CDR3 protein
TRBJ2-4	TRBV28	ASSLRDRRFGAKNIQY
TRBJ2-1	TRBV2	ASGAQGNEQF
TRBJ2-7	TRBV2	ASSEQRLAGDEQY
TRBJ2-1	TRBV5-1	ASSLGRTSGYNEQF
TRBJ2-7	TRBV21-1	ASTGLGGVASYEQY
TRBJ2-3	TRBV14	ASSSRLAGGGTQY
TRBJ2-5	TRBV6-1	ASSELAGQETQY
TRBJ1-5	TRBV5-6	ASSLSSPNQPQH
TRBJ1-1	TRBV6-1	ASSEDRGDTEAF
TRBJ1-1	TRBV27	ASSESRDLRGAF
TRBJ1-2	TRBV6-5	ASSYFGTGHGYT
TRBJ2-2	TRBV6-5	ASSETANTGELF
TRBJ2-7	TRBV7-6	ASSLESRGEQY
TRBJ2-1	TRBV7-4	ASSQGINEQF
TRBJ2-5	TRBV10-3	AISESLSGTSGSGTQY
TRBJ1-5	TRBV28	ASSFSGGQPQH
TRBJ2-7	TRBV10-3	AISAGTAYYEQY
TRBJ2-3	TRBV10-3	AISDSGLAGGGTQY
TRBJ2-1	TRBV7-2	ASSLDRGFYNEQF
TRBJ1-2	TRBV29-1	SVSGTGNNGYT
TRBJ2-3	TRBV5-4	ASSLRKAGSSTDTQY
TRBJ2-2	TRBV27	ASSLSGTSNTGELF
TRBJ2-1	TRBV6-1	ASIEGQGTGGTYNEQF
TRBJ2-2	TRBV7-6	ASSLTSGSNTGELF
TRBJ1-6	TRBV5-1	ASSPGPDNSPLH
TRBJ1-5	TRBV7-8	ASSSRQGANQPQH
TRBJ2-5	TRBV7-2	ASSLASGILY
TRBJ2-5	TRBV5-1	ASSFNLAAETQY
TRBJ2-7	TRBV6-5	ASNPGTGSVEQY
TRBJ2-1	TRBV7-9	ASSLVGGGDRGYNEQF
TRBJ1-6	TRBV28	ASNLQGARNSPLH
TRBJ2-6	TRBV5-8	ASSRGWRQSSGANVLT
TRBJ2-7	TRBV7-5	ARSIPRDFSYEQY
TRBJ2-1	TRBV18	ASSPREARGGNEQF
TRBJ1-1	TRBV19	ASSSGGRGTEAF
TRBJ1-2	TRBV7-8	ASSLAEGRTYGYT
TRBJ1-1	TRBV6-5	ASSLVGQGGTGAF
TRBJ1-1	TRBV30	AWKTPPQLNTEAF
TRBJ1-6	TRBV7-9	ASGTAVLPNSPLH
TRBJ2-4	TRBV5-1	ASSLQGYIQY
TRBJ2-5	TRBV4-2	ASSQERSGGRDGTQY
TRBJ2-7	TRBV5-1	ASSLALAGEEQY
TRBJ2-7	TRBV2	ASSELPGLAASYEQY
TRBJ1-5	TRBV19	ASSIVQGSNQPQH
TRBJ2-7	TRBV5-8	ASSLSGTGSSEQY
TRBJ1-2	TRBV5-1	ASSDPQGNYGYT
TRBJ1-1	TRBV6-4	ASSDSPGNTEAF
TRBJ1-6	TRBV10-3	AISVQTGGSPLH
TRBJ1-2	TRBV6-6	ASSYQQFGYGYT
TRBJ2-7	TRBV7-9	ASTKTSGSNEQY
TRBJ2-3	TRBV7-8	ASSLRLAGLDTQY
TRBJ2-2	TRBV27	ASSLGDRTGELF
TRBJ2-3	TRBV20-1	VGGNTDTQY
TRBJ2-7	TRBV28	ASSLGRGMSYEQY